This T cell receptor (beta chain) originates from a study of blood T cell repertoires in COVID-19. As for the study in general: From the United States, Italy and Spain came samples of acute and convalescent COVID-19.

This clone was found a few times. From germline, CDR1 is LNHDA and CDR2 SQIVND (reference sequence). The CDR3 length is 14 residues. V trimming: 5 bases; J trimming: 3 bases; junction bases outside the gene matches: 4. Assay used: immunoSEQ multiplex PCR; TCRdb lists only in-frame clones, some missing. Among roughly 30,000 clones listed, about 79% were seen once. The rearrangement joins TRBV19 to TRBJ1-1; 9 nucleotides agree with TRBD1. The sequence was collected from a human donor in a cohort sampled during active COVID-19. The sample was peripheral blood. CDR3 nucleotides: TGTGCCAGTAGTGGGAGACAGGGGGACACTGAAGCTTTCTTT. Translation gives CASSGRQGDTEAFF.